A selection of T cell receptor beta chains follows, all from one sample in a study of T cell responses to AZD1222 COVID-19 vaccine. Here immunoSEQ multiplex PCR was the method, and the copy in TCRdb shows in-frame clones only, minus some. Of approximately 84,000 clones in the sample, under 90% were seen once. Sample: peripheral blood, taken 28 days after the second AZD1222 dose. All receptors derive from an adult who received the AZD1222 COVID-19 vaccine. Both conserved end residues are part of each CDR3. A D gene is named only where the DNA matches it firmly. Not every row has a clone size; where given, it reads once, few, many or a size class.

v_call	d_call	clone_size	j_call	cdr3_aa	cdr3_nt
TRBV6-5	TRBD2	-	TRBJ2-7	CASKPTSGRYEQYF	TGTGCCAGCAAACCAACTAGCGGGAGGTACGAGCAGTACTTC
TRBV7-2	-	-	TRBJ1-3	CASSSTDGNGNTIYF	TGTGCCAGCAGCTCCACGGACGGTAATGGAAACACCATATATTTT
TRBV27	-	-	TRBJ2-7	CASSWTANPYEQYF	TGTGCCAGCAGTTGGACGGCTAACCCCTACGAGCAGTACTTC
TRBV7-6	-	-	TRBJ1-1	CASSLAGLNTEAFF	TGTGCCAGCAGCTTAGCGGGCTTGAACACTGAAGCTTTCTTT
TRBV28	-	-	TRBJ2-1	CASSPPVLGGEQFF	TGTGCCAGCAGCCCCCCTGTGCTCGGGGGTGAGCAGTTCTTC
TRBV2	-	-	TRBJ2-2	CASILTSVGTGELFF	TGTGCCAGCATCCTGACGAGCGTGGGAACCGGGGAGCTGTTTTTT
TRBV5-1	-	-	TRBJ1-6	CASSGSGSSYNSPLHF	TGCGCCAGCAGCGGAAGCGGGAGCTCCTATAATTCACCCCTCCACTTT
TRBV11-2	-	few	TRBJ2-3	CASSLRTYTDTQYF	TGTGCCAGCAGCTTAAGGACGTACACAGATACGCAGTATTTT
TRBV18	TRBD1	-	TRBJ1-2	CASSPPGGSNYGYTF	TGTGCCAGCTCACCCCCAGGGGGAAGCAACTATGGCTACACCTTC
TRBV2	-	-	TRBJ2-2	CASSESPNTGELFF	TGTGCCAGCAGTGAATCTCCTAACACCGGGGAGCTGTTTTTT
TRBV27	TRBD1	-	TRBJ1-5	CASKLRTGRGNQPQHF	TGTGCCAGCAAACTACGGACAGGGAGGGGGAATCAGCCCCAGCATTTT
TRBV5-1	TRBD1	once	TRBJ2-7	CASSSGQGKVFYEQYF	TGCGCCAGCAGTTCGGGACAGGGGAAGGTTTTCTACGAGCAGTACTTC
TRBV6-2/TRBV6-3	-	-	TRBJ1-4	CASSPQGGRKLFF	TGTGCCAGCAGTCCCCAGGGAGGTCGAAAACTGTTTTTT
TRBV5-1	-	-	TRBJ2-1	CASSLGLAYNEQFF	TGCGCCAGCAGCTTGGGACTAGCCTACAATGAGCAGTTCTTC
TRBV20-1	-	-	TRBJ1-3	CSASSGLQTSGNTIYF	TGCAGTGCTAGTTCAGGGCTACAGACCTCTGGAAACACCATATATTTT
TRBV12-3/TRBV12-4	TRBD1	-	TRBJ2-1	CASRQGQHNEQFF	TGTGCCAGCAGACAGGGACAGCACAATGAGCAGTTCTTC
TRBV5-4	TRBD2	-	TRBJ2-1	CASSLGLAGGGTYNEQFF	TGTGCCAGCAGCCTAGGACTAGCGGGAGGGGGAACCTACAATGAGCAGTTCTTC
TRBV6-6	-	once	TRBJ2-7	CASSYGASYEQYF	TGTGCCAGCAGTTACGGAGCCTCCTACGAGCAGTACTTC
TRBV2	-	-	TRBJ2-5	CASSEASNQETQYF	TGTGCCAGCAGTGAAGCCAGCAACCAAGAGACCCAGTACTTC
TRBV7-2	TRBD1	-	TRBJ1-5	CASSLKTGGQPQHF	TGTGCCAGCAGCTTAAAGACAGGGGGACAGCCCCAGCATTTT
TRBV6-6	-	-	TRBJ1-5	CASRLVSNQPQHF	TGTGCCAGCAGGCTGGTTAGCAATCAGCCCCAGCATTTT
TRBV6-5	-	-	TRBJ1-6	CASSRGNSPLHF	TGTGCCAGCAGTCGGGGTAATTCACCCCTCCACTTT
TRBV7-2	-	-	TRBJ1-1	CASSFDYTEAFF	TGTGCCAGCAGCTTCGATTACACTGAAGCTTTCTTT
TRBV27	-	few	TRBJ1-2	CASRASEDYGYTF	TGTGCCTCCCGAGCCTCAGAGGATTATGGCTACACCTTC
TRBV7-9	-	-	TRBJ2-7	CASSYTYEQYF	TGTGCCAGCAGCTACACCTACGAGCAGTACTTC
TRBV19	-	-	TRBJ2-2	CASTAWLNTGELFF	TGTGCCAGTACTGCCTGGCTGAACACCGGGGAGCTGTTTTTT
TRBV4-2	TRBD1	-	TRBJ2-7	CASSQDPGDRNDEQYF	TGTGCCAGCAGCCAAGATCCCGGGGACAGGAACGACGAGCAGTACTTC
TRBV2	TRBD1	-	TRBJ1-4	CASRDDRGINEKLFF	TGTGCCAGCAGAGACGACAGGGGGATTAATGAAAAACTGTTTTTT
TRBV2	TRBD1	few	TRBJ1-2	CASSSWGQGASGYTF	TGTGCCAGCAGTTCCTGGGGACAGGGGGCAAGTGGCTACACCTTC
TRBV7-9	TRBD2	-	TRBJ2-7	CASKPEGTSSYEQYF	TGTGCCAGCAAGCCAGAAGGGACTAGCTCCTACGAGCAGTACTTC
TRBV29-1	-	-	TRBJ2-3	CSVEIGSTDTQYF	TGCAGCGTTGAAATCGGGAGCACAGATACGCAGTATTTT
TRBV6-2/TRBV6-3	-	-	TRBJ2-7	CASSESYEQYF	TGTGCCAGCAGCGAAAGTTACGAGCAGTACTTC
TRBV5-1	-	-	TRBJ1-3	CASSLAGEDTIYF	TGCGCCAGCAGCTTGGCAGGGGAAGACACCATATATTTT
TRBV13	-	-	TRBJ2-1	CASTGSDKSSYNEQFF	TGTGCCAGCACCGGATCGGACAAGAGCTCCTACAATGAGCAGTTCTTC
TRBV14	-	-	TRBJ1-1	CASSWQESTEAFF	TGTGCCAGCAGCTGGCAGGAGTCCACTGAAGCTTTCTTT
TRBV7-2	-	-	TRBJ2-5	CASSFGGKQGKTQYF	TGTGCCAGCAGCTTTGGAGGAAAACAGGGAAAGACCCAGTACTTC
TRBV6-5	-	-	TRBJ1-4	CASSYLKGEKLFF	TGTGCCAGCAGTTATTTGAAGGGAGAAAAACTGTTTTTT
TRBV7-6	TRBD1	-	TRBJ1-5	CASSQGASNQPQHF	TGTGCCAGCAGCCAGGGGGCGAGCAATCAGCCCCAGCATTTT
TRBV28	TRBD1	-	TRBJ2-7	CASSFRTGGSLEQYF	TGTGCCAGCAGTTTTAGGACAGGGGGTAGTTTAGAGCAGTACTTC
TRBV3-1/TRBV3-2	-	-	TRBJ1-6	CASSPKWRAASNSPLHF	TGTGCCAGCAGCCCGAAGTGGAGGGCAGCCTCCAATTCACCCCTCCACTTT
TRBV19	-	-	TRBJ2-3	CASSARQALTDTQYF	TGTGCCAGTAGCGCGAGACAGGCTCTGACAGATACGCAGTATTTT
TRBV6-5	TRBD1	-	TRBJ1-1	CASSYTAGTGDRPAFF	TGTGCCAGCAGTTATACAGCCGGGACAGGGGATAGACCAGCTTTCTTT